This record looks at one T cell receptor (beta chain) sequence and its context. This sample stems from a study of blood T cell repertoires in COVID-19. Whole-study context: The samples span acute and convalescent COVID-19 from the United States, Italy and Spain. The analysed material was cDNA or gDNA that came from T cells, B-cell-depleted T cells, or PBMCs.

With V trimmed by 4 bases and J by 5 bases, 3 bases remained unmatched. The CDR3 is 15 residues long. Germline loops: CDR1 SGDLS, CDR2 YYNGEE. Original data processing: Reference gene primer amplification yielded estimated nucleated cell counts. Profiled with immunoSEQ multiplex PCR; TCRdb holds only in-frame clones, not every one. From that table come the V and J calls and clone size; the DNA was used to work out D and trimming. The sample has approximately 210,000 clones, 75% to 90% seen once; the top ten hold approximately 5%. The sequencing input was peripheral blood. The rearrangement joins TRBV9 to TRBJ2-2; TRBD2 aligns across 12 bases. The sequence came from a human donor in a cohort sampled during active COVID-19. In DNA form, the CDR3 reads TGTGCCAGCAGCCCAGGACTAGCGGGAACCGGGGAGCTGTTTTTT. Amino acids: CASSPGLAGTGELFF.